The clone carrying this T cell receptor beta chain was detected a few times. The target antigen is unknown. RNA, at about 0.45 to 1 ug, was reverse transcribed with random hexamers. Amplification of TCR beta CDR3 by immunoSEQ multiplex PCR spanned 54 Vbeta and 13 Jbeta. MiXCR, run by TCRdb on the immunoSEQ multiplex PCR reads, gives a single entry per CDR3 protein. The profile shows about 290,000 distinct CDR3 sequences, about nine tenths of them singletons. CD8+ and CD4+ T cells circulating in blood were sequenced for TCR beta. The patients serving as multiple sclerosis controls were treatment-naive. They had stable or active relapsing-remitting disease and fulfilled revised McDonald criteria. The data belong to a study of CD8 T cells in Susac syndrome. Study-wide findings and caveats: The relatively small number of individuals in the TCR sequencing and HLA analysis was acknowledged by the study.

Trimming removed 4 bases from V and 8 bases from J; junction bases left unmatched: 4. The CDR3 runs to 13 residues. Germline CDR1 and CDR2: SGHTA and FQGNSA. The gene calls are TRBV7-2 and TRBJ2-1; 8 bases map to TRBD2. This clonotype was obtained from a human donor with multiple sclerosis. The sequenced material came from CD8+ T cells from PBMCs. The CDR3 here is CASSSSGGYEQFF. CDR3 nucleotides: TGTGCCAGCAGCTCCTCGGGAGGGTATGAGCAGTTCTTC.